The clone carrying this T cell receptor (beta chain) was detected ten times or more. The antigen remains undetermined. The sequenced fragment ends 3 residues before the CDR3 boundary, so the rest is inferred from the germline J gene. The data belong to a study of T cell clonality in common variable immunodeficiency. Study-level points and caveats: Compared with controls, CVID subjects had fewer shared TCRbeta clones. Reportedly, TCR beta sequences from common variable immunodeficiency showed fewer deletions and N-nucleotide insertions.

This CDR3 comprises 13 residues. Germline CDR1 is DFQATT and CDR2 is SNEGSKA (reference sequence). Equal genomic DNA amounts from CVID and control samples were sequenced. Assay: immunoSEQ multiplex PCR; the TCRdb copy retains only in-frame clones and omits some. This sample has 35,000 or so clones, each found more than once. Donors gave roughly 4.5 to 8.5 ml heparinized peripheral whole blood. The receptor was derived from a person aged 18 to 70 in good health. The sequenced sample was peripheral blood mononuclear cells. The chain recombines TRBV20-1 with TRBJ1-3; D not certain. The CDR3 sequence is CSAQKDSGNTIYF. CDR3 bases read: TGCAGCGCACAGAAGGACTCTGGAAACACC.